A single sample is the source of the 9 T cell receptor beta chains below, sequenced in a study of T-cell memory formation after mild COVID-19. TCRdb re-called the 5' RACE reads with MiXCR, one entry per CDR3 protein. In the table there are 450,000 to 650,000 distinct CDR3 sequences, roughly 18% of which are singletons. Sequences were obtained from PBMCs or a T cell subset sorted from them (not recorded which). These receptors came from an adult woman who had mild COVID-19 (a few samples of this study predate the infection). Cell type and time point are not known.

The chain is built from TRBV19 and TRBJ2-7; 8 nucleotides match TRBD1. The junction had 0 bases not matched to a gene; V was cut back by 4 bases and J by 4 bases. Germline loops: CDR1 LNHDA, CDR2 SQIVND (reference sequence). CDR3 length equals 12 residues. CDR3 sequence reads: CASSNRGYEQYF. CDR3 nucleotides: TGTGCCAGTAGTAACAGGGGGTACGAGCAGTACTTC.

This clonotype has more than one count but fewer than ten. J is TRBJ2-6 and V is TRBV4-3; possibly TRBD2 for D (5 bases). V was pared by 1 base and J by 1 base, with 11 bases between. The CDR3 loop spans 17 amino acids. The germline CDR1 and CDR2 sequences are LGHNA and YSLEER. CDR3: CASSQVSELSGANVLTF. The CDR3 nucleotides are TGCGCCAGCAGCCAAGTTAGCGAATTATCTGGGGCCAACGTCCTGACTTTC.

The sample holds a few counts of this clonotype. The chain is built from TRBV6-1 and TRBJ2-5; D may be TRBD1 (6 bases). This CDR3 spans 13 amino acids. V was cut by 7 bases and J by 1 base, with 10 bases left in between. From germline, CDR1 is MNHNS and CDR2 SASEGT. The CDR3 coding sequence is TGTGCCAGCAACAGGGACATCCAAGAGACCCAGTACTTC. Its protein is CASNRDIQETQYF.

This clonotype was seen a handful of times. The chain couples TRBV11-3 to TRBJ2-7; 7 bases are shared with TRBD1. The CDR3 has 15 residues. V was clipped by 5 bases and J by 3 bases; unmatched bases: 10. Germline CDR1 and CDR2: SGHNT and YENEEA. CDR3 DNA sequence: TGTGCCAGCAGCCCAATGGACAGGCTCAACTACGAGCAGTACTTC. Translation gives CASSPMDRLNYEQYF. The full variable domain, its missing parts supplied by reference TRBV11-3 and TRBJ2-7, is EAGVVQSPRYKIIEKKQPVAFWCNPISGHNTLYWYLQNLGQGPELLIRYENEEAVDDSQLPKDRFSAERLKGVDSTLKIQPAELGDSAVYLCASSPMDRLNYEQYFGPGTRLTVT.

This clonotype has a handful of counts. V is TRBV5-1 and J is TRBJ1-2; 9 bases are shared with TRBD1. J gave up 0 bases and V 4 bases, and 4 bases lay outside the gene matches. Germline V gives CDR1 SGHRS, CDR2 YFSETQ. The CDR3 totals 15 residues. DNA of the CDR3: TGCGCCAGCAGCACAGGACAGGGGACTAACTATGGCTACACCTTC. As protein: CASSTGQGTNYGYTF.

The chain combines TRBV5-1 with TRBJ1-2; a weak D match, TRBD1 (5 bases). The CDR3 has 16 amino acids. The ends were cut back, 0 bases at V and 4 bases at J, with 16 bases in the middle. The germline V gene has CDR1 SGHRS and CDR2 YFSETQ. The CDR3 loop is CASSLVGQGGIYGYTF. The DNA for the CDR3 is TGCGCCAGCAGCTTGGTAGGGCAGGGCGGAATCTATGGCTACACCTTC.

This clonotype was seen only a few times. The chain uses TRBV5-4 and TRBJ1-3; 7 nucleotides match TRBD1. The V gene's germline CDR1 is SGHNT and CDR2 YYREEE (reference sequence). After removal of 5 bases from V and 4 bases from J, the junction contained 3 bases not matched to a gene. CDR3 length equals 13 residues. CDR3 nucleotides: TGTGCCAGCAGTCGAGGGGGCGGAAACACCATATATTTT. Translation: CASSRGGGNTIYF.

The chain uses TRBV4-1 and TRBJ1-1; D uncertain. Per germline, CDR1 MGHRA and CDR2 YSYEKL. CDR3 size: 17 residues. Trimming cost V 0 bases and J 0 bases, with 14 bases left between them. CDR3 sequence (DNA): TGCGCCAGCAGCCAAGACAGACCCCGGACCTTGAACACTGAAGCTTTCTTT. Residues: CASSQDRPRTLNTEAFF.

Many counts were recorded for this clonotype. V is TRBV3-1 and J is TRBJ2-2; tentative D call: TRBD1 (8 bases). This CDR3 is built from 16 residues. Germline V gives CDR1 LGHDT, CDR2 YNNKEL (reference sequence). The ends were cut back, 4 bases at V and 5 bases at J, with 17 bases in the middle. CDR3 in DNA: TGTGCCAGCAGCCTGTACGGACAGGGAGGGACCGGGGAGCTGTTTTTT. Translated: CASSLYGQGGTGELFF.